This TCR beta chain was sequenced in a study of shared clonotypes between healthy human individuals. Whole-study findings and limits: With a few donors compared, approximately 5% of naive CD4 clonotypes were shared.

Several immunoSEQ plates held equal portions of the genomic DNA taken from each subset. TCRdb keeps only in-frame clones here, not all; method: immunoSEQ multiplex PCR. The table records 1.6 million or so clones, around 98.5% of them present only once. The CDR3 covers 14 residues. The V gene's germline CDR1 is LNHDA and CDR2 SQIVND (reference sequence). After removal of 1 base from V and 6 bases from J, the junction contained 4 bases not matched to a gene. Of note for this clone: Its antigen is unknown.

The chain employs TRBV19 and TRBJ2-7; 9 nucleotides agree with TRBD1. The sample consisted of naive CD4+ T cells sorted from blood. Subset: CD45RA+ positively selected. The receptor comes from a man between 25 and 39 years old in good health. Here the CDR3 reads CASSIGHRGREQYF. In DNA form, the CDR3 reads TGTGCCAGTAGTATAGGCCACAGGGGGCGCGAGCAGTACTTC.